These T cell receptor beta chains were read from a single sample in a study of blood T cell repertoires in COVID-19. The method was immunoSEQ multiplex PCR; TCRdb's version includes in-frame clones alone and lacks a portion of them. The sample records a few hundred thousand clones, roughly 90% being singletons. The source material was PBMCs or T cells enriched from blood (not recorded which). These receptors were obtained from a woman aged 30 to 39 who had recovered from COVID-19. CDR3s include the opening cysteine and the closing phenylalanine or tryptophan. D genes are given only for firm matches. Clone size is not always given. Where it is, it says once, few, many or a class for expanded clones.

d_gene	v_gene	abundance	j_gene	CDR3nt	CDR3aa
.	TRBV28	.	TRBJ2-7	TGTGCCAGCAGTCCTACAGGGAGCCCCGCCTACGAGCAGTACTTC	CASSPTGSPAYEQYF
TRBD1	TRBV19	.	TRBJ1-6	TGTGCCACGGGGACAGGGGTCTCCTCACCCCTCCACTTT	CATGTGVSSPLHF
TRBD2	TRBV2	.	TRBJ2-5	TGTGCCAGCAGGGGCCCCGGGACTAGCGGGGAGAACCAAGAGACCCAGTACTTC	CASRGPGTSGENQETQYF
TRBD2	TRBV7-9	once	TRBJ2-1	TGTGCCAGCAGCTTAGGGCTAGCGGGACCCAATGAGCAGTTCTTC	CASSLGLAGPNEQFF
.	TRBV5-8	.	TRBJ1-4	TGTGCCAGCAGCTTGCCAGGGAACGAAAAACTGTTTTTT	CASSLPGNEKLFF
.	TRBV30	.	TRBJ1-2	TGTGCCTGGAGATACATGGGGGCTGATGGCTACACCTTC	CAWRYMGADGYTF
.	TRBV7-6	.	TRBJ2-7	TGTGCCAGCAGCCTAGGGGCAGTGTTGTACTTC	CASSLGAVLYF
.	TRBV5-1	.	TRBJ2-2	TGCGCCAGCAGCTTGAAGATATCGGGAGCCGGGGAGCTGTTTTTT	CASSLKISGAGELFF
TRBD1	TRBV19	.	TRBJ1-5	TGTGCCAGTAGTATCGTGACAGGGTATGCGCCCCAGCATTTT	CASSIVTGYAPQHF
TRBD2	TRBV5-6	.	TRBJ2-3	TGTGCCAGCAGCTTGGGGCTAGCGGGCCCGAAAAGCACAGATACGCAGTATTTT	CASSLGLAGPKSTDTQYF
.	TRBV7-9	.	TRBJ1-2	TGTGCCAGCAGCGAAGCCCCCCAGGGAGGAGAGGATGGCTACACCTTC	CASSEAPQGGEDGYTF
TRBD1	TRBV5-1	.	TRBJ2-1	TGCGCCAGCAGCTTGGGGAGGACAGGACCTTACAATGAGCAGTTCTTC	CASSLGRTGPYNEQFF
TRBD1	TRBV27	.	TRBJ1-2	TGTGCCAGCAGCGCAGGGGGCCGTTATGGCTACACCTTC	CASSAGGRYGYTF
.	TRBV7-3	few	TRBJ2-7	TGTGCCAGCAGCTTGGCGGGGTTGGGCGAGCAGTACTTC	CASSLAGLGEQYF
.	TRBV21-1	.	TRBJ1-1	TGTGCCAGCCCCTCCGGGCACAGGGGGCGTGGCACTGAAGCTTTCTTT	CASPSGHRGRGTEAFF
.	TRBV7-9	medium-sized	TRBJ1-4	TGTGCCAGCAGCTCTCAGGGGCCTACGATGTTTTTT	CASSSQGPTMFF
TRBD1	TRBV6-6	.	TRBJ1-6	TGTGCCAGCAGTTACATAGACAGGGGTGATTCACCCCTCCACTTT	CASSYIDRGDSPLHF
TRBD1	TRBV9	.	TRBJ2-2	TGTGCCAGCAGCCCTCGAAAAACAGGGGGCAACACCGGGGAGCTGTTTTTT	CASSPRKTGGNTGELFF
TRBD1	TRBV6-2/TRBV6-3	.	TRBJ1-3	TGTGCCAGCAGTGCGGACAGGGCCTCCTCTGGAAACACCATATATTTT	CASSADRASSGNTIYF
.	TRBV28	.	TRBJ2-3	TGTGCCAGCAGTTTACCTCATCCAGCCGGGAGCACAGATACGCAGTATTTT	CASSLPHPAGSTDTQYF
.	TRBV12-3/TRBV12-4	.	TRBJ1-1	TGTGCCAGCAGTTTACGGGGGTACACTGAAGCTTTCTTT	CASSLRGYTEAFF
TRBD2	TRBV4-3	.	TRBJ2-2	TGCGCCAGCAGCTTTCAGGGACTAGAGAACACCGGGGAGCTGTTTTTT	CASSFQGLENTGELFF
.	TRBV12-3/TRBV12-4	.	TRBJ2-7	TGTGCCAGCAAACCACAGGGAAGAGAGCAGTACTTC	CASKPQGREQYF
TRBD2	TRBV24-1	.	TRBJ2-5	TGTGCCACCAGTGGTGGGACTAGCGGAGTGGGGGGGGAGACCCAGTACTTC	CATSGGTSGVGGETQYF
TRBD1	TRBV4-3	.	TRBJ2-7	TGCGCCAGCAGCCCGGGACAGGGGGCCGACGAGCAGTACTTC	CASSPGQGADEQYF
.	TRBV28	.	TRBJ1-1	TGTGCCAGCAGTTTATTGTTAGACACTGAAGCTTTCTTT	CASSLLLDTEAFF
.	TRBV9	.	TRBJ2-1	TGTGCCAGCAGCGTAGCCCAGAACAATGAGCAGTTCTTC	CASSVAQNNEQFF
.	TRBV20-1	.	TRBJ1-5	TGCAGTGCTAGTGGGGAAGGGAGACGGGGTCAGCCCCAGCATTTT	CSASGEGRRGQPQHF
TRBD1	TRBV4-1	.	TRBJ2-2	TGCGCCAGCAGCCAGGTCAGGGGGCGTACCGGGGAGCTGTTTTTT	CASSQVRGRTGELFF
.	TRBV19	.	TRBJ2-3	TGTGCCAGTAGTATAGGGCCGGGAGCCATAGATACGCAGTATTTT	CASSIGPGAIDTQYF
TRBD1	TRBV28	.	TRBJ1-1	TGTGCCAGCGTCCCTAATCCGGGACAGGGTGCCACTGAAGCTTTCTTT	CASVPNPGQGATEAFF
.	TRBV11-2	.	TRBJ2-3	TGTGCCAGCAGCTTAACCGGGAGAAAAGATACGCAGTATTTT	CASSLTGRKDTQYF
TRBD2	TRBV7-2	.	TRBJ2-2	TGTGCCAGCAGCTCTGGACTAGCGGGCCCAGGGGCCGGGGAGCTGTTTTTT	CASSSGLAGPGAGELFF
TRBD1	TRBV5-8	.	TRBJ2-5	TGTGCAGGGGGCAGGGGGCGATCCGGAGAGACCCAGTACTTC	CAGGRGRSGETQYF
.	TRBV28	.	TRBJ1-1	TGTGCCAGCAGTCCCAGGGTCACTGAAGCTTTCTTT	CASSPRVTEAFF
.	TRBV28	.	TRBJ1-5	TGTGCCAGCACCATGGGGGCCGGCCGTAGCAATCAGCCCCAGCATTTT	CASTMGAGRSNQPQHF
TRBD1	TRBV18	.	TRBJ2-5	TGTGCCAGCTCCCGGACAGGGACGGGGGCCCAAGAGACCCAGTACTTC	CASSRTGTGAQETQYF
.	TRBV7-2	.	TRBJ2-1	TGTGCCAGCAGCTTAGCGGACGACAGACTGTTCTTC	CASSLADDRLFF
.	TRBV3-1/TRBV3-2	.	TRBJ2-1	TGTGCCAGCAGCCAAGATAGGATACCTTTCGGGTCCTACAATGAGCAGTTCTTC	CASSQDRIPFGSYNEQFF
TRBD2	TRBV18	.	TRBJ2-7	TGTGCCAGCTCATCGGGACTAGCGACTTACGAGCAGTACTTC	CASSSGLATYEQYF
.	TRBV19	.	TRBJ1-1	TGTGCCAGTACCCCGGGGGGCACTGAAGCTTTCTTT	CASTPGGTEAFF
.	TRBV7-9	.	TRBJ1-5	TGTGCCAGCAGACGAGGCACGGATCAGCCCCAGCATTTT	CASRRGTDQPQHF
TRBD1	TRBV4-2	.	TRBJ2-6	TGTGCCAGCAGCCCAACCCCGACCGGACAGGGGGGCTTTGGGGCCAACGTCCTGACTTTC	CASSPTPTGQGGFGANVLTF
TRBD2	TRBV6-2/TRBV6-3	.	TRBJ2-7	TGTGCCAGCAGTCAAGCGGGAGGGGCGTACGAGCAGTACTTC	CASSQAGGAYEQYF
.	TRBV5-4	.	TRBJ1-1	TGTGCCAGCAGCAGCTTAACAGGTAACACTGAAGCTTTCTTT	CASSSLTGNTEAFF
TRBD1	TRBV13	.	TRBJ2-1	TGTGCCAGCAGCCAATGGACAGGGGGGAATGAGCAGTTCTTC	CASSQWTGGNEQFF
.	TRBV7-2	.	TRBJ2-6	TGTGCCAGCAGTGCTGTAGTCCAGGGGTTGTTCTCTGGGGCCAACGTCCTGACTTTC	CASSAVVQGLFSGANVLTF
.	TRBV5-1	.	TRBJ2-7	TGCGCCAGCAGCTTGGCCTCGAGAGCGGGCTACGAGCAGTACTTC	CASSLASRAGYEQYF
.	TRBV7-9	.	TRBJ1-1	TGTGCCAGCAGCTTAAGTACACCCGGAGAGGCTTTCTTT	CASSLSTPGEAFF
.	TRBV7-2	.	TRBJ1-1	TGTGCCAGCAGCCAGGGGCAGGGGCAGCAAGCTTTCTTT	CASSQGQGQQAFF
.	TRBV6-5	.	TRBJ1-6	TGTGCCAGCATGCAAGAGAGCTCCTATAATTCACCCCTCCACTTT	CASMQESSYNSPLHF
.	TRBV11-2	.	TRBJ1-4	TGTGCCAGCAGCTCCCGGGGTCGGGAAAAACTGTTTTTT	CASSSRGREKLFF
.	TRBV6-2/TRBV6-3	.	TRBJ1-1	TGTGCCAGCAGTTTGACAGGCTTGGGAGCTGAAGCTTTCTTT	CASSLTGLGAEAFF
.	TRBV27	.	TRBJ2-1	TGTGCCAGCACGGTGACTGTTTCCGGGGAGCAGTTCTTC	CASTVTVSGEQFF